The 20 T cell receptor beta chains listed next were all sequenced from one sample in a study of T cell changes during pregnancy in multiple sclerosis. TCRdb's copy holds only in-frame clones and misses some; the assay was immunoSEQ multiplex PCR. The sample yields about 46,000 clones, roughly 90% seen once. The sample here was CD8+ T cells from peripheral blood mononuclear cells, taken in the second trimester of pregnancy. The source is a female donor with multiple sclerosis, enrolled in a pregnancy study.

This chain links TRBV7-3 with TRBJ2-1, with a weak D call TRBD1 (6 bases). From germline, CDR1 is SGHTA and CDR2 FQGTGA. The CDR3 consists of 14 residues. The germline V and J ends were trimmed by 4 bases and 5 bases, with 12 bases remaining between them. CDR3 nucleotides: TGTGCCAGCAGCTCGCAGACAGGAGACAATGAGCAGTTCTTC. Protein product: CASSSQTGDNEQFF.

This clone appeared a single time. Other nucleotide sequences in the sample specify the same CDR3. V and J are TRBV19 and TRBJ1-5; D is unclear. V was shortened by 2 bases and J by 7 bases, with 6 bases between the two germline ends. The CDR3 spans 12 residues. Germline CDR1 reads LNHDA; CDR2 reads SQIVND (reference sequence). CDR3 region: CASSISGQPQHF. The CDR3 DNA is TGTGCCAGTAGTATATCAGGCCAGCCCCAGCATTTT.

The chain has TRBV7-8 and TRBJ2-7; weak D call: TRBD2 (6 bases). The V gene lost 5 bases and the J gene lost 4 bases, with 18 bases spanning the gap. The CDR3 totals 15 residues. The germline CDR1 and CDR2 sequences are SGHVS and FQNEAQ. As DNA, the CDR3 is TGTGCCAGCAGCCCGAGTGTGGGGGGAGAGTACGAGCAGTACTTC. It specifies CASSPSVGGEYEQYF.

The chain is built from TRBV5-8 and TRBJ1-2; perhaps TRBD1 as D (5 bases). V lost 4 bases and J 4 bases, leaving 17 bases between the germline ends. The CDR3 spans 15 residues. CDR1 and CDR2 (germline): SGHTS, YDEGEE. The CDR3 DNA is TGTGCCAGCAGCAACCAACAGGTACCCCTCTATGGCTACACCTTC. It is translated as CASSNQQVPLYGYTF.

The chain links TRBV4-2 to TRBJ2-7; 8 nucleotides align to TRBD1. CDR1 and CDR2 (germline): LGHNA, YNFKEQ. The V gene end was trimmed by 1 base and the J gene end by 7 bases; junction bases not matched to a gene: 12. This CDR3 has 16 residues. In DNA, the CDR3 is TGTGCCAGCAGCCAAGCCGGCAGGGGGCAAGTTGGGGAGCAGTACTTC. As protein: CASSQAGRGQVGEQYF.

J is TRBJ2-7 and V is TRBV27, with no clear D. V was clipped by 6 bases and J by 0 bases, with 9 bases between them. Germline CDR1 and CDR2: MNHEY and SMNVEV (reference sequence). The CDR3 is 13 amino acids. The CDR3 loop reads CASSLTFSYEQYF. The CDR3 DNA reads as TGTGCCAGCAGCCTGACTTTCTCCTACGAGCAGTACTTC.

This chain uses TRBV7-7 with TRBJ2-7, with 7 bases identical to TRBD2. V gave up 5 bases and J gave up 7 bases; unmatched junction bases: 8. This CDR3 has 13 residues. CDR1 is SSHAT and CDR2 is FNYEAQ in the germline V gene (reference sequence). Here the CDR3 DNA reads TGTGCCAGCAGCCAGACATCGCGGGGGGAGCAGTACTTC. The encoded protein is CASSQTSRGEQYF.

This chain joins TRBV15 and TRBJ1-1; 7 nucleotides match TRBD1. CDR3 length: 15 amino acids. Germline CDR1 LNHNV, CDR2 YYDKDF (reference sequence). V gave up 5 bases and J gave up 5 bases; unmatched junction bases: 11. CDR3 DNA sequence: TGTGCCACCAGCGTCTTACAGGGGACGGGGACTGAAGCTTTCTTT. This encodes CATSVLQGTGTEAFF.

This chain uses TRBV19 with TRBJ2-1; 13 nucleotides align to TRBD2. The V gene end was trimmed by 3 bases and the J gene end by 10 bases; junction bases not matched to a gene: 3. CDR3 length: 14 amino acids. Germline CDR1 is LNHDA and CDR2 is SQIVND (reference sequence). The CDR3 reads CASSMLGLAGEQFF. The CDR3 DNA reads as TGTGCCAGTAGTATGTTGGGACTAGCGGGGGAGCAGTTCTTC.

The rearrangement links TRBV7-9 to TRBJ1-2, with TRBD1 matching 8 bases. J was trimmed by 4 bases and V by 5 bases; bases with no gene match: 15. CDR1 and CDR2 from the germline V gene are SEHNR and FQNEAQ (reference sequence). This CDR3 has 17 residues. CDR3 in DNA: TGTGCCAGCAGCAATCAGGGGGCGCGGCCAGGGACCTATGGCTACACCTTC. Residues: CASSNQGARPGTYGYTF.

As DNA, the CDR3 is TGCGCCAGCAGCCAAGTCGTCGGGGACAGGCTTCAGGACTATGGCTACACCTTC. Amino acids: CASSQVVGDRLQDYGYTF. The chain uses TRBV4-1 and TRBJ1-2; 8 positions match TRBD1. This CDR3 is built from 18 residues. With 1 base clipped from V and 3 bases from J, the junction kept 13 bases outside the gene matches. The germline V gene has CDR1 MGHRA and CDR2 YSYEKL.

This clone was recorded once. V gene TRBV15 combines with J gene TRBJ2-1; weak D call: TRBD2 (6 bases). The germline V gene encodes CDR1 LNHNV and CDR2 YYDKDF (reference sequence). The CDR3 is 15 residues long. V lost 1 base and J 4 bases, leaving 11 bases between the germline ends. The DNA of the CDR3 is TGTGCCACCAGCAGAGTACGGGAGCTATACAATGAGCAGTTCTTC. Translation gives CATSRVRELYNEQFF.

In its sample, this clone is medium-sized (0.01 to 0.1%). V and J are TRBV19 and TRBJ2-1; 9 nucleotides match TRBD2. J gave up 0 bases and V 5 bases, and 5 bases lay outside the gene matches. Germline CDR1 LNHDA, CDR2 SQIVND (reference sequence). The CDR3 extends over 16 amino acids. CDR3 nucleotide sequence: TGTGCCAGTAGTCTCCAAGCGGGGGGCTCCTACAATGAGCAGTTCTTC. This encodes CASSLQAGGSYNEQFF.

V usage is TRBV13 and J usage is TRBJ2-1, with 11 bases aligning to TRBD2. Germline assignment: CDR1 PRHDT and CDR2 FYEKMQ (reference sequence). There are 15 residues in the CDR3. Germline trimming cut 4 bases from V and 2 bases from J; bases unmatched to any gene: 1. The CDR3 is CASSYSGGAYNEQFF. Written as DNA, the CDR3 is TGTGCCAGCAGCTATAGCGGGGGGGCCTACAATGAGCAGTTCTTC.

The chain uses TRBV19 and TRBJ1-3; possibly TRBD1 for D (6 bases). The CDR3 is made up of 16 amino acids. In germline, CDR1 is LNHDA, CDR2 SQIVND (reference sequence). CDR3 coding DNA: TGTGCTACCAACCCAATGGGGGCCTACTCTGGAAACACCATATATTTT. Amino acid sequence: CATNPMGAYSGNTIYF.

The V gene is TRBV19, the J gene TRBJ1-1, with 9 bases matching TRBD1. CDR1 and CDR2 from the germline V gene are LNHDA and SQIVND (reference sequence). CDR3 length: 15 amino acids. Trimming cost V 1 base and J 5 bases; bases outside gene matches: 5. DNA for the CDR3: TGTGCCAGTAGTATAGTGGGACAGGGAGGGACTGAAGCTTTCTTT. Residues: CASSIVGQGGTEAFF.

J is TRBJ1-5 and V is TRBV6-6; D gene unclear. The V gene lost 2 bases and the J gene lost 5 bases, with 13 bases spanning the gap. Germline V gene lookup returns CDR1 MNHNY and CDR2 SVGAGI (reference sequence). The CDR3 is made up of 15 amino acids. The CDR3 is CASSYPNSPDQPQHF. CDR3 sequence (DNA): TGTGCCAGCAGTTACCCCAACAGCCCGGATCAGCCCCAGCATTTT.

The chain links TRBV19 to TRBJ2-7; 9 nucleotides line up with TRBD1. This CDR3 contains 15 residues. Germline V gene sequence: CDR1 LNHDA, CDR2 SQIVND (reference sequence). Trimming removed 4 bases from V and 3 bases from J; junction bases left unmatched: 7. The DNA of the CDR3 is TGTGCCAGTAGTACGGGGACAGGGTCTCTCTACGAGCAGTACTTC. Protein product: CASSTGTGSLYEQYF.

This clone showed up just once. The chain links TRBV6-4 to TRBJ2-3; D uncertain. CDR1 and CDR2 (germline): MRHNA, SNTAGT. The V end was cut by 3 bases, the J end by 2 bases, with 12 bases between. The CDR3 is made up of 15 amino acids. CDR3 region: CASSDSPRFTDTQYF. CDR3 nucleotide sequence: TGTGCCAGCAGTGATAGCCCAAGGTTCACAGATACGCAGTATTTT.

The CDR3 region is CASSRAGTDQETQYF. In DNA, the CDR3 is TGTGCCAGCAGCCGGGCTGGGACAGATCAAGAGACCCAGTACTTC. The rearrangement links TRBV9 to TRBJ2-5; 7 nucleotides line up with TRBD1. Germline CDR1 and CDR2: SGDLS and YYNGEE. Losses at the gene ends were 4 bases for V and 2 bases for J; bases not matched to a gene: 8. CDR3 length: 15 amino acids.